Listed below are T cell receptor beta chains from one sample, sequenced in a study of blood T cell repertoires in COVID-19. Assay: immunoSEQ multiplex PCR; the TCRdb copy retains only in-frame clones and omits some. The data contain some 200,000 clones, roughly nine tenths of them singletons. The sequencing sample was made of peripheral blood. These receptors all stem from a man younger than 45 with acute or convalescent COVID-19. Each CDR3 is given with its conserved first and last residue. Each record gives: J gene, V gene, CDR3 protein.

TRBJ2-7	TRBV6-5	CASRRQTVLSDEQYF
TRBJ2-3	TRBV24-1	CATSEVQGLGKSDTQYF
TRBJ2-5	TRBV19	CASSIMEGSETQYF
TRBJ2-3	TRBV7-3	CASSLAGGPGTDTQYF
TRBJ2-4	TRBV6-6	CASSYSLRENIQYF
TRBJ1-2	TRBV20-1	CSASLQGVGKGYTF
TRBJ1-1	TRBV19	CASSIGRGRGAFF
TRBJ2-7	TRBV28	CASSPLAGLDPFYEQYF
TRBJ2-6	TRBV20-1	CSAQRANVLTF
TRBJ2-2	TRBV5-1	CASSGAGTVTTGELFF
TRBJ2-6	TRBV5-1	CASIEGGTSAGANVLTF
TRBJ2-2	TRBV7-6	CASSLETGTYNTGELFF
TRBJ2-1	TRBV11-2	CASSFYGGDYNEQFF
TRBJ2-6	TRBV5-1	CASSAQSSGANVLTF
TRBJ2-2	TRBV5-5	CASSLGTYPSTGELFF
TRBJ2-5	TRBV28	CASSSPSRRGRQETQYF
TRBJ1-1	TRBV13	CASSPGYPEAFF
TRBJ2-3	TRBV5-1	CASSLASQRSTDTQYF
TRBJ2-7	TRBV19	CASSLAGDEQYF
TRBJ1-6	TRBV28	CASRPPQGKSSPLHF
TRBJ2-7	TRBV5-1	CASSSLTGAYEQYF
TRBJ1-6	TRBV4-2	CASSQGATNNSPLHF
TRBJ1-1	TRBV18	CASSWNRGNTEAFF
TRBJ1-4	TRBV5-1	CASNPSGQGGEKLFF
TRBJ1-3	TRBV7-8	CASSTRDSGNTIYF
TRBJ2-7	TRBV2	CASSQSGGSSYEQYF
TRBJ2-7	TRBV7-9	CASSTFRDRGTRVREQYF
TRBJ1-2	TRBV10-3	CAISEGPAYGYTF
TRBJ2-7	TRBV21-1	CASSKVRGTLTYEQYF
TRBJ1-6	TRBV6-5	CASREDRSLNSPLHF
TRBJ1-3	TRBV4-2	CASSQDGTINTIYF
TRBJ2-4	TRBV20-1	CSASGGLAKNIQYF
TRBJ2-7	TRBV28	CASSSGQGNYEQYF
TRBJ1-2	TRBV19	CATHPGYGNYGYTF
TRBJ2-7	TRBV28	CASSSDRGESYEQYF